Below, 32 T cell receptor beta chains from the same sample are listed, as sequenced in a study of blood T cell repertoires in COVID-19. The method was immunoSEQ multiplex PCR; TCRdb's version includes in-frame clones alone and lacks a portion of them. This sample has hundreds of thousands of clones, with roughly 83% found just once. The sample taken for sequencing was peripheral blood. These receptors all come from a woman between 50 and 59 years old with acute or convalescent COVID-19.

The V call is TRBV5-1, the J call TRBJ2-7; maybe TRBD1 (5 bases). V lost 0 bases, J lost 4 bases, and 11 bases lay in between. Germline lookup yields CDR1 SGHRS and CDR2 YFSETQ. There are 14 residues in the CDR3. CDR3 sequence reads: CASSLAQGNYEQYF. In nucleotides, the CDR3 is TGCGCCAGCAGCTTGGCCCAGGGTAATTACGAGCAGTACTTC.

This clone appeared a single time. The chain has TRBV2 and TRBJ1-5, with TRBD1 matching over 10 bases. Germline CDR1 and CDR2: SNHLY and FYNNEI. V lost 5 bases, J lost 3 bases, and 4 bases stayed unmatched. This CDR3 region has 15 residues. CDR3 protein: CASSMGQGFNQPQHF. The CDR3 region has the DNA TGTGCCAGCAGTATGGGACAGGGGTTCAATCAGCCCCAGCATTTT.

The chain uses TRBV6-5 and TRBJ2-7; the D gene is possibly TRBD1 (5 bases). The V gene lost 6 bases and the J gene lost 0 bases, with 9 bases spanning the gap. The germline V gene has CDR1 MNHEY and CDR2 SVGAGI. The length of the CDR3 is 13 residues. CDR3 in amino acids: CASSDTGSYEQYF. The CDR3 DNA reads TGTGCCAGCAGCGATACAGGCTCCTACGAGCAGTACTTC.

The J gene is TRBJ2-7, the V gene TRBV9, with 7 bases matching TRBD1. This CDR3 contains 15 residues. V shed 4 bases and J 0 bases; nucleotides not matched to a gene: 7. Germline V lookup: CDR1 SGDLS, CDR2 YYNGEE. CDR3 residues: CASSPRGLSSYEQYF. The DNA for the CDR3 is TGTGCCAGCAGCCCTAGGGGGCTGAGCTCCTACGAGCAGTACTTC. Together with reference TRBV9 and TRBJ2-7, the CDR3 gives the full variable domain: DSGVTQTPKHLITATGQRVTLRCSPRSGDLSVYWYQQSLDQGLQFLIQYYNGEERAKGNILERFSAQQFPDLHSELNLSSLELGDSALYFCASSPRGLSSYEQYFGPGTRLTVT.

The CDR3 spells CASTGTGGSPLHF. Written as DNA, the CDR3 is TGTGCCAGCACTGGGACAGGGGGATCACCCCTCCACTTT. The V gene is TRBV25-1, the J gene TRBJ1-6, with TRBD1 matching over 11 bases. The CDR3 is made up of 13 amino acids. V lost 7 bases and J lost 10; bases outside the gene matches: 3. CDR1 and CDR2 from the germline V gene are MGHDK and SYGVNS.

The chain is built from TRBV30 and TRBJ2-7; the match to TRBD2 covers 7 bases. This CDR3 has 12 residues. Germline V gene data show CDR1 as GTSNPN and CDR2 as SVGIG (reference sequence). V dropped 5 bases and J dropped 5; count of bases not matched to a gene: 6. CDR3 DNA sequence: TGTGCCTGGGGGCGGGGGTATAACGAGCAGTACTTC. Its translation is CAWGRGYNEQYF.

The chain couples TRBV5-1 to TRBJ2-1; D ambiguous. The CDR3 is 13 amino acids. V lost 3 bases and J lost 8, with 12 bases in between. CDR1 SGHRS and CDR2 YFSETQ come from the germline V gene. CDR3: CASSSRTQDEQFF. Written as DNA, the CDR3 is TGCGCCAGCAGCTCCCGAACTCAAGATGAGCAGTTCTTC.

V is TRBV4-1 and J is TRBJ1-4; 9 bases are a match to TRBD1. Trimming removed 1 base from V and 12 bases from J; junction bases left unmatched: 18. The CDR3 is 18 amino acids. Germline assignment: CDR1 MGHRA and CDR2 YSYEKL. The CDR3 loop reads CASSQARIQGARSVELFF. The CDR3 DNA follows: TGCGCCAGCAGCCAAGCAAGGATACAGGGGGCCCGTTCAGTCGAACTGTTTTTT.

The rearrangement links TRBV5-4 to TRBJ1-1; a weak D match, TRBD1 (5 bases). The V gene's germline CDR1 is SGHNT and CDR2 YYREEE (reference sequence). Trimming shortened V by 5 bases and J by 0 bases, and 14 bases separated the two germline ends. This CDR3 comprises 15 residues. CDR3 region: CASSLRHRMNTEAFF. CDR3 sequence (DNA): TGTGCCAGCAGTTTGCGACACAGGATGAACACTGAAGCTTTCTTT.

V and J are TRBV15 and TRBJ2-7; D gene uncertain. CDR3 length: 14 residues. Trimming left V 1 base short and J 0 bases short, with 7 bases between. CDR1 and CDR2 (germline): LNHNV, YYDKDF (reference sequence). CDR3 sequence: CATSRGASSYEQYF. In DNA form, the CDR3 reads TGTGCCACCAGCAGAGGAGCCTCCTCCTACGAGCAGTACTTC.

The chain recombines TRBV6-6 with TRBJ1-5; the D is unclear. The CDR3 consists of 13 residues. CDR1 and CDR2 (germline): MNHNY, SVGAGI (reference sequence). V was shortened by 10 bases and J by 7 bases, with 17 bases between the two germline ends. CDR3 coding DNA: TGTGCCACCCTTGGGAGCCCCAGGCAGCCCCAGCATTTT. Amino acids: CATLGSPRQPQHF.

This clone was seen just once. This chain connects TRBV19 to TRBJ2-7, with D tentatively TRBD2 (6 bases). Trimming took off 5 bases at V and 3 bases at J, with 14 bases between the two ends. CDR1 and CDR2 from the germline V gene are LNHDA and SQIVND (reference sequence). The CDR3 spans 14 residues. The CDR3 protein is CASSRALRDYEQYF. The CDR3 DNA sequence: TGTGCCAGTAGTCGGGCCCTGCGGGACTACGAGCAGTACTTC. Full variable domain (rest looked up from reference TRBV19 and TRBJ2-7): DGGITQSPKYLFRKEGQNVTLSCEQNLNHDAMYWYRQDPGQGLRLIYYSQIVNDFQKGDIAEGYSVSREKKESFPLTVTSAQKNPTAFYLCASSRALRDYEQYFGPGTRLTVT.

DNA of the CDR3: TGTGCCAGCAGCTTCACGGCGGGAGGTTACGAGCAGTACTTC. It is translated as CASSFTAGGYEQYF. This rearrangement joins TRBV7-2 to TRBJ2-7, with TRBD2 matching over 8 bases. Germline V lookup: CDR1 SGHTA, CDR2 FQGNSA. The V segment lost 3 bases and the J segment 4 bases; nucleotides outside the gene matches: 5. The CDR3 is 14 residues long.

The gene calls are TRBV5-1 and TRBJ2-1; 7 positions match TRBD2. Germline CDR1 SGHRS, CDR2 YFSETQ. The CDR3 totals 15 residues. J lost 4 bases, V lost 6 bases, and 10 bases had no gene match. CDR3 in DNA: TGCGCCAGCAACGTTGACGCGGGGGAGTACAATGAGCAGTTCTTC. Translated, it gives CASNVDAGEYNEQFF.

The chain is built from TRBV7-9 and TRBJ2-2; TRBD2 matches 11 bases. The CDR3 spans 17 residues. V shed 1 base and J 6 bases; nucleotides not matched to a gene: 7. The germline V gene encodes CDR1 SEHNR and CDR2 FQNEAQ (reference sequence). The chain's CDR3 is CASSLGLAGIVAGELFF. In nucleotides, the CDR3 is TGTGCCAGCAGCTTAGGACTAGCGGGAATTGTCGCCGGGGAGCTGTTTTTT. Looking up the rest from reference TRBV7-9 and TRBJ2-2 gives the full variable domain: DTGVSQNPRHKITKRGQNVTFRCDPISEHNRLYWYRQTLGQGPEFLTYFQNEAQLEKSRLLSDRFSAERPKGSFSTLEIQRTEQGDSAMYLCASSLGLAGIVAGELFFGEGSRLTVL.

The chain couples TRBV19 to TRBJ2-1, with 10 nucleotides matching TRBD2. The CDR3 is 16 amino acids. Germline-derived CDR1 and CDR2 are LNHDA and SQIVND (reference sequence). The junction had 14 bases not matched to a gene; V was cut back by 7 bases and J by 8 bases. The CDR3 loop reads CASMGIAGGGWHEQFF. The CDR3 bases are TGTGCCAGTATGGGTATAGCGGGAGGAGGTTGGCATGAGCAGTTCTTC.

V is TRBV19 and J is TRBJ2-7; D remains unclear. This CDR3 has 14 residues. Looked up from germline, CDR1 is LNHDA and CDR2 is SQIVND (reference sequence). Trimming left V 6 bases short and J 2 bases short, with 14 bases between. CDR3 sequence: CASSYRLSPYEQYF. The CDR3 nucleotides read TGTGCCAGTAGCTACCGACTCTCCCCCTACGAGCAGTACTTC.

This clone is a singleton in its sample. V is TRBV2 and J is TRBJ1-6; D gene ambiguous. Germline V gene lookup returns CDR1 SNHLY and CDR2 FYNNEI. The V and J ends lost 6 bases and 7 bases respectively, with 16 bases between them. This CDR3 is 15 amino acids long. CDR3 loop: CASSAAAAGNSPLHF. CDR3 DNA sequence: TGTGCCAGCAGCGCCGCCGCAGCCGGGAATTCACCCCTCCACTTT.

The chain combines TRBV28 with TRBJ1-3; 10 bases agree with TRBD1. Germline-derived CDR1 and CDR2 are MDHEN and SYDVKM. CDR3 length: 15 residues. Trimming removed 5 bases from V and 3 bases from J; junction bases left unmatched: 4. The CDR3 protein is CASSRDRGHGNTIYF. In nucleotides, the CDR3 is TGTGCCAGCAGTCGGGACAGGGGTCATGGAAACACCATATATTTT.

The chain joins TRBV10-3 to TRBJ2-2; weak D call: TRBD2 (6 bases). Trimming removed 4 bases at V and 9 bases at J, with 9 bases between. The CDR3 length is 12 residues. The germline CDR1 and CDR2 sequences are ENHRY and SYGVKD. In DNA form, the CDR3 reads TGTGCCATCAGTGTCGGCGGGAGGGAGCTGTTTTTT. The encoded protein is CAISVGGRELFF.

The CDR3 region has the DNA TGTGCCAGCAGTGAAGCGACGGGATTCTACAATGAGCAGTTCTTC. Translated, it gives CASSEATGFYNEQFF. The V gene is TRBV2, the J gene TRBJ2-1; possibly TRBD2 for D (5 bases). V was trimmed by 0 bases and J by 3 bases, leaving 9 bases between them. This CDR3 contains 15 residues. Germline CDR1 reads SNHLY; CDR2 reads FYNNEI.

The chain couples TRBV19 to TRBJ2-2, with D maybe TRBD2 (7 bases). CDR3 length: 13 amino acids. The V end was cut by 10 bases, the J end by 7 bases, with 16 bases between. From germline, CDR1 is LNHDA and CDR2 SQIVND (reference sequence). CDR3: CATRRGRDGELFF. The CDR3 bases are TGTGCCACCCGGCGGGGGCGGGACGGGGAGCTGTTTTTT.

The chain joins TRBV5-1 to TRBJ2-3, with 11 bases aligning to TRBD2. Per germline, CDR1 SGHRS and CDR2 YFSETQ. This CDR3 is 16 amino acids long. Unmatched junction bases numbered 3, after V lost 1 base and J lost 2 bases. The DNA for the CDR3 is TGCGCCAGCAGCTTGTCTAGCGGGAGGATCACAGATACGCAGTATTTT. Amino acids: CASSLSSGRITDTQYF.

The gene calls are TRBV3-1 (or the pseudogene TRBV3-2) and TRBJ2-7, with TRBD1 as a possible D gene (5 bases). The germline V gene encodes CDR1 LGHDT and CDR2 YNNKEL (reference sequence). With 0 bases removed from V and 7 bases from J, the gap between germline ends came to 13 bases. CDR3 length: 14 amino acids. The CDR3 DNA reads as TGTGCCAGCAGCCAAGATTACTGGCAGGGAGAGCAGTACTTC. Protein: CASSQDYWQGEQYF.

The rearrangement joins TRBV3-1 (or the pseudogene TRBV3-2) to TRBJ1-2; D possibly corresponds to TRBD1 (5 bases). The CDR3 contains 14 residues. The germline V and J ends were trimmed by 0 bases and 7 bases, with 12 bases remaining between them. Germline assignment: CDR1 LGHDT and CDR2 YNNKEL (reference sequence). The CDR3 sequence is CASSQESRVGGYTF. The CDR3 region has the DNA TGTGCCAGCAGCCAAGAGAGCAGGGTAGGTGGCTACACCTTC.

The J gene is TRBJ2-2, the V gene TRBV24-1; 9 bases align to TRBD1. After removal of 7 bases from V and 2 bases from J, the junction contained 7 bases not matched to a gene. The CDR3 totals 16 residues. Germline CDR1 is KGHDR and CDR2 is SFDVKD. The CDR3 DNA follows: TGTGCCACCAGAGCGGGACAGGGAGTCAACACCGGGGAGCTGTTTTTT. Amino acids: CATRAGQGVNTGELFF.

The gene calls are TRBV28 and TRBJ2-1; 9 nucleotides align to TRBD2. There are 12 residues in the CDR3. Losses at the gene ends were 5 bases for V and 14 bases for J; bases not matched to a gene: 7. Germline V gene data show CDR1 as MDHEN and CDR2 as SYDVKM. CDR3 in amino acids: CASSSGLASEFF. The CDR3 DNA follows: TGTGCCAGCAGTAGCGGACTAGCGTCGGAGTTCTTC.

The CDR3 DNA reads as TGTGCCAGCAGCTTAGGCGGGAGCGCCTACGAGCAGTACTTC. Amino acids: CASSLGGSAYEQYF. This chain links TRBV11-2 with TRBJ2-7; 7 bases are shared with TRBD2. The germline V gene encodes CDR1 SGHAT and CDR2 FQNNGV. After removal of 1 base from V and 2 bases from J, the junction contained 2 bases not matched to a gene. The CDR3 spans 14 residues.

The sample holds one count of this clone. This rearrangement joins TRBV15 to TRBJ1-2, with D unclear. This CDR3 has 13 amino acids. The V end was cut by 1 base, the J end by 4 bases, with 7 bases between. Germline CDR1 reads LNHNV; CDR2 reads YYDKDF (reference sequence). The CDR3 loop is CATSRGPGYGYTF. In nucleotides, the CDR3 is TGTGCCACCAGCAGAGGGCCAGGCTATGGCTACACCTTC.

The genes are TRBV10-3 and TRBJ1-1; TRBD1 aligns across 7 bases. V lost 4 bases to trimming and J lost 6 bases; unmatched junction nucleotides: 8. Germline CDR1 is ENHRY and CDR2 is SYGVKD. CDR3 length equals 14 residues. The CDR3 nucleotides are TGTGCCATCAGTGGGGTGAAGCAGGGGGCTGAAGCTTTCTTT. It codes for CAISGVKQGAEAFF.

The CDR3 protein is CASSLAGTLHF. The CDR3 region has the DNA TGCGCCAGCAGCTTGGCCGGGACCCTCCACTTT. This chain links TRBV5-1 with TRBJ1-6; D remains unclear. Per germline, CDR1 SGHRS and CDR2 YFSETQ. The CDR3 spans 11 residues. The ends were cut back, 0 bases at V and 14 bases at J, with 6 bases in the middle.

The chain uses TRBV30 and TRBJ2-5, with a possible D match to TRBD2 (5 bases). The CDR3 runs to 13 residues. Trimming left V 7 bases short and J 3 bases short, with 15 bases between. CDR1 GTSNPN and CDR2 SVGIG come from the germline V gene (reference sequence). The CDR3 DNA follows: TGTGCCTCCTCCCCCAGCGGAAAAGAGACCCAGTACTTC. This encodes CASSPSGKETQYF.